Listed below are T cell receptor beta chains from one sample, sequenced in a study of cytomegalovirus exposure and HLA in healthy donors. Data came from immunoSEQ multiplex PCR; TCRdb stores just in-frame clones and leaves some out. The sample has around 150,000 clones; roughly 78% are singletons. The sequencing input was PBMCs. The source is a man aged 45 to 65 in good health and CMV-seropositive. Both conserved end residues are part of each CDR3. The order of the fields is V gene, CDR3 protein.

TRBV7-2 | CASSLGSGGIAFF
TRBV5-1 | CASSLAGGGGYEQYF
TRBV19 | CASRWTGGMRSTEAFF
TRBV5-1 | CASSLGRLAGGRRTAEQYF
TRBV7-3 | CASSLVADTEAFF
TRBV2 | CASTRTGGDEKLFF
TRBV5-6 | CASSYGTGVSGNTIYF
TRBV5-6 | CASSLFRVRNTGELFF
TRBV2 | CASRIGTGGWQPQHF
TRBV27 | CASTKGQHYEQYF
TRBV25-1 | CASSAGVETQYF
TRBV2 | CASLGREYTDTQYF
TRBV27 | CASSLLAGSTDTQYF
TRBV18 | CASSPFGTSTAYEQYF
TRBV1 | CTSSQVEGGGYNEQFF
TRBV28 | CASEVTGGRNEQFF
TRBV9 | CASNPGQGAAGNTIYF
TRBV19 | CASSIPGNEKLFF
TRBV7-9 | CSSSSWGGGYDYEQYF
TRBV18 | CASSPAGTGITDTQYF
TRBV9 | CASSASLLTGAPEDTEAFF
TRBV28 | CASRTPVGTVGYEQYF
TRBV6-1 | CASSGTFPYEQYF
TRBV5-4 | CASSSDRGNSPLHF
TRBV11-2 | CASSLIDNYGYTF
TRBV7-2 | CASSSSPLAGSNEQFF
TRBV5-1 | CASSLAFYEQFF
TRBV4-1 | CASSQVRSTDTQYF
TRBV30 | CAWSPGIYTGELFF
TRBV28 | CASSLTSGSYEQYF
TRBV4-1 | CASSLYKGQVAGDTEAFF
TRBV25-1 | CATSPTGVLINEQFF
TRBV9 | CASSVGPGFQPQHF
TRBV10-1 | CASSAGTGSYEQYF
TRBV6-1 | CASSVRGGVGTGELFF
TRBV5-1 | CASSSGAQETQYF
TRBV27 | CASSAPSRDSSYEQYF
TRBV5-1 | CASSLAGGGGELFF
TRBV5-4 | CASSDNRGYQETQYF
TRBV6-1 | CASSVRQGTNNEQFF
TRBV11-3 | CASSSAGQGFTYEQYF
TRBV7-9 | CASSLDGGLSYEQYF
TRBV7-3 | CASSPRQGPDTQYF
TRBV5-5 | CASSPGQGRESYGYTF
TRBV11-2 | CASSKGQEATEAFF
TRBV29-1 | CSVGWGTPGETQYF
TRBV29-1 | CSVGYRETYEQYF
TRBV5-4 | CASSLVITSGLYEQYF
TRBV6-5 | CASSPFGRGDNEQFF
TRBV10-1 | CASSGAGGPSFF
TRBV19 | CASTKNWAGQPLHF
TRBV11-2 | CASSFRAGLAGGPANEQFF
TRBV5-5 | CASSFDRVNTEAFF
TRBV10-2 | CASRYRGLDTEAFF
TRBV29-1 | CSGCRGQGCSYEQYF